Reported below is one T cell receptor beta chain. This entry comes from a study of blood T cell repertoires in COVID-19. Assay: immunoSEQ multiplex PCR; the TCRdb copy retains only in-frame clones and omits some. This table holds under 400,000 clones, 90% found once. The clonotype comes from a young man with active or convalescent COVID-19. Sequencing used peripheral blood.

The CDR3 loop reads CASSKAIGGKEQFF. The CDR3 DNA reads TGTGCCAGCAGCAAAGCGATCGGGGGTAAGGAGCAGTTCTTC. This chain links TRBV21-1 with TRBJ2-1; TRBD2, the D gene given by the table, was not confirmed from the DNA. TRBV21-1 is a pseudogene locus. The CDR3 totals 14 residues.